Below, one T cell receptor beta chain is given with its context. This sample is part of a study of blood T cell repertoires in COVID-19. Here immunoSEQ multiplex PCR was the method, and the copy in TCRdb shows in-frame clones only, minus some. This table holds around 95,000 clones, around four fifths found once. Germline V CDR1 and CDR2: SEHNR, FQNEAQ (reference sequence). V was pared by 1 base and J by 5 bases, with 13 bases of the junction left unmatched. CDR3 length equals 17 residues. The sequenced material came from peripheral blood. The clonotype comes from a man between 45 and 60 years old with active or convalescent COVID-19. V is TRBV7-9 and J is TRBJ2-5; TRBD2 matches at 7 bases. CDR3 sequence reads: CASSLVIGLGGEETQYF. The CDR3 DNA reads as TGTGCCAGCAGCTTAGTCATTGGACTGGGGGGGGAGGAGACCCAGTACTTC.